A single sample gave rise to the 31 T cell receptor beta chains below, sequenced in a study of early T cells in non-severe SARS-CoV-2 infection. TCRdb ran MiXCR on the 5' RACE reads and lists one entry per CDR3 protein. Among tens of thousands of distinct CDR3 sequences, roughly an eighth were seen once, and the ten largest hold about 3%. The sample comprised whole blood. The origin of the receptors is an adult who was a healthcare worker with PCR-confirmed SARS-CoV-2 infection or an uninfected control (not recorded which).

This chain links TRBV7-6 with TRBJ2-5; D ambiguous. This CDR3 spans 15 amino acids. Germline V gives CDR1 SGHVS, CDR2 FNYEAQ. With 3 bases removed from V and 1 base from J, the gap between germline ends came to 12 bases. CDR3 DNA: TGTGCCAGCAGCTTTCGGCCAGCTCCCCAAGAGACCCAGTACTTC. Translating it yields CASSFRPAPQETQYF.

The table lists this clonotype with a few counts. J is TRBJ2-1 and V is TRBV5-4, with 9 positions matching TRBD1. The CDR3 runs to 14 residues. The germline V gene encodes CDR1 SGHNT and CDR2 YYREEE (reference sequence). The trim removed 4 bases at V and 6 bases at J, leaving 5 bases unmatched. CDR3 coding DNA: TGTGCCAGCAGCCGGGACAGGGTGGGCAATGAGCAGTTCTTC. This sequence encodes CASSRDRVGNEQFF.

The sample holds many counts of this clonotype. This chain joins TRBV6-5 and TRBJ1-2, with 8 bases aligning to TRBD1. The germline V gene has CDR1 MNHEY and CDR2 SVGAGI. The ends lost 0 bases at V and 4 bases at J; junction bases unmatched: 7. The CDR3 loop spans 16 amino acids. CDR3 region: CASSYSWTGLFYGYTF. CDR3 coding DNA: TGTGCCAGCAGTTACTCGTGGACAGGGCTTTTCTATGGCTACACCTTC.

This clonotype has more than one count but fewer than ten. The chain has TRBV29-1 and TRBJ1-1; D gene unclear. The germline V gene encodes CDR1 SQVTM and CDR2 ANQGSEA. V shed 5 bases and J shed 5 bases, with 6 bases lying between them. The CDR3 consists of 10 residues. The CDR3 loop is CSVKRTEAFF. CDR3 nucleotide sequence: TGCAGCGTTAAGAGGACTGAAGCTTTCTTT.

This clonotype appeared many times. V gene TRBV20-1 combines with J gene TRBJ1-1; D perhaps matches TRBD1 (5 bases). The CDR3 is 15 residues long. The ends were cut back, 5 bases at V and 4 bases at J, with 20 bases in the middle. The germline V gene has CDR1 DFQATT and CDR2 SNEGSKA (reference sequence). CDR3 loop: CSAPRGHGGGTEAFF. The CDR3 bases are TGCAGTGCTCCCCGAGGGCACGGGGGGGGCACTGAAGCTTTCTTT.

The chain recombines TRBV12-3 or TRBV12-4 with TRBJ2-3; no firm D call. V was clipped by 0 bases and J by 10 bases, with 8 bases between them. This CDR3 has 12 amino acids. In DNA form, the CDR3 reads TGTGCCAGCAGTTTAGCGCCTACCGCGCAGTATTTT. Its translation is CASSLAPTAQYF.

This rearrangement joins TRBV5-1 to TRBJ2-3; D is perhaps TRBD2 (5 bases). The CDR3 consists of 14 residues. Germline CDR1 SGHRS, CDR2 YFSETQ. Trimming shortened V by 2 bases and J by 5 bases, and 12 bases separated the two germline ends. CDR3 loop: CASSFTIAGDTQYF. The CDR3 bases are TGCGCCAGCAGCTTCACGATCGCGGGAGATACGCAGTATTTT.

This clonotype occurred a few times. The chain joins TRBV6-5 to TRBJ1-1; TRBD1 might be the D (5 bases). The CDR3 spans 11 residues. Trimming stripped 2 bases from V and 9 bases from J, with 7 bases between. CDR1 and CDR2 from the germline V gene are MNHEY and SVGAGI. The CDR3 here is CASSYGGKAFF. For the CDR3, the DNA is TGTGCCAGCAGTTACGGGGGGAAAGCTTTCTTT.

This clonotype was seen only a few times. Here the CDR3 DNA reads TGTGCCACCAGCAGAGGACAGGGGCAGGACGAGCAGTACTTC. It codes for CATSRGQGQDEQYF. The chain carries TRBV15 and TRBJ2-7; 8 bases are a match to TRBD1. V lost 1 base, J lost 5 bases, and 4 bases stayed unmatched. CDR1 is LNHNV, CDR2 YYDKDF, per germline (reference sequence). The CDR3 is 14 residues long.

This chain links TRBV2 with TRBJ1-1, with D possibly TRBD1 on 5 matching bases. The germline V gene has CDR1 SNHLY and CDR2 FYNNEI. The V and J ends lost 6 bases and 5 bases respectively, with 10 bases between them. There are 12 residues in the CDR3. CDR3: CASRAGGTEAFF. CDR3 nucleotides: TGTGCCAGCAGGGCCGGGGGAACTGAAGCTTTCTTT.

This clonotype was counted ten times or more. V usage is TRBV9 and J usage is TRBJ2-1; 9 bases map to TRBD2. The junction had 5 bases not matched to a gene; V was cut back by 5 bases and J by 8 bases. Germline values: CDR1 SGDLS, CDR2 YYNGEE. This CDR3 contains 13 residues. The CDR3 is CASSLSGRHEQFF. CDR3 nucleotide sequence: TGTGCCAGCAGTCTGAGCGGGAGGCATGAGCAGTTCTTC.

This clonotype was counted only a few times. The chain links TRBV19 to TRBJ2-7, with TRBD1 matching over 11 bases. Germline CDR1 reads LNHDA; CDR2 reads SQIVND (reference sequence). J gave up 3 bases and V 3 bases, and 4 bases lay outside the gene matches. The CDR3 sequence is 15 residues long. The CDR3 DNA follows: TGTGCCAGTAGTATGGGGACAGGGGGATTCTACGAGCAGTACTTC. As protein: CASSMGTGGFYEQYF.

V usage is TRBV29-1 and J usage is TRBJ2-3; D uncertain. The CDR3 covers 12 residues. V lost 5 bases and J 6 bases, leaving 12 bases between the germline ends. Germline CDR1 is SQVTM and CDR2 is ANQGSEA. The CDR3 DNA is TGCAGCGTTTCGGCACTGTGGGATACGCAGTATTTT. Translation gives CSVSALWDTQYF.

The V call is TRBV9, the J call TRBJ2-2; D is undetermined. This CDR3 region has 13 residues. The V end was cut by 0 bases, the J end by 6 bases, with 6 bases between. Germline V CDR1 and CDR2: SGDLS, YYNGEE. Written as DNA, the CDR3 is TGTGCCAGCAGCGTAGCAGAGGCCGGGGAGCTGTTTTTT. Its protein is CASSVAEAGELFF.

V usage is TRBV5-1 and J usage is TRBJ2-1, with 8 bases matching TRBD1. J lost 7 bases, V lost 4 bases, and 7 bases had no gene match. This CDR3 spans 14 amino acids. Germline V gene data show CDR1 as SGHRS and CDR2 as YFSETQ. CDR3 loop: CASSVYQGANEQFF. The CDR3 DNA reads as TGCGCCAGCAGCGTATACCAGGGGGCAAATGAGCAGTTCTTC.

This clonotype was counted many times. Written as DNA, the CDR3 is TGTGCCAGCAGGGGACTAGTGGGCACAGATACGCAGTATTTT. Residues: CASRGLVGTDTQYF. This chain joins TRBV6-6 and TRBJ2-3, with TRBD2 identical over 8 bases. The CDR3 consists of 14 residues. Germline V gene lookup returns CDR1 MNHNY and CDR2 SVGAGI (reference sequence). With V trimmed by 6 bases and J by 1 base, 3 bases remained unmatched.

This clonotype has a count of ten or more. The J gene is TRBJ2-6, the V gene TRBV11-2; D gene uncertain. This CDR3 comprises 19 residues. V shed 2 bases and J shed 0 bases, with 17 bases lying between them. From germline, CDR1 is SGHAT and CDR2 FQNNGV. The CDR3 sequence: CASSLYTVGRTSGANVLTF. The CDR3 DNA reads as TGTGCCAGCAGCTTATACACCGTGGGAAGAACCTCTGGGGCCAACGTCCTGACTTTC.

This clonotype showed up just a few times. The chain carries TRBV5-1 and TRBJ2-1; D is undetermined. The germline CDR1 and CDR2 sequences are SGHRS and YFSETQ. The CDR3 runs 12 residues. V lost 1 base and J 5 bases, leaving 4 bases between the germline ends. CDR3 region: CASSLNNNEQFF. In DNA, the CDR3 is TGCGCCAGCAGCTTGAATAACAATGAGCAGTTCTTC.

The CDR3 region is CAEKPAGPSSYNEQFF. DNA for the CDR3: TGTGCAGAGAAACCCGCAGGACCGAGCTCCTACAATGAGCAGTTCTTC. The chain employs TRBV12-3 or TRBV12-4 and TRBJ2-1; D call uncertain. This CDR3 contains 16 residues.

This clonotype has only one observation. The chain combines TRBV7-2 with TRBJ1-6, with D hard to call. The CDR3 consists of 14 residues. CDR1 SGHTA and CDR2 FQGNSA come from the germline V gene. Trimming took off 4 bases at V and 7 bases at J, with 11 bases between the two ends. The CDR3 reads CASSSLRENSPLHF. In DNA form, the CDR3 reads TGTGCCAGCAGCTCCTTGCGGGAGAATTCACCCCTCCACTTT.

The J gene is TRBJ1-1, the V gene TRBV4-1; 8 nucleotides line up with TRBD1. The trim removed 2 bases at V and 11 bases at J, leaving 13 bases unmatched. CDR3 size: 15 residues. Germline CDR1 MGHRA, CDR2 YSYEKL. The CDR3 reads CASSQPDRGGLDAFF. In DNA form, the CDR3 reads TGCGCCAGCAGCCAACCTGACAGGGGCGGACTTGACGCTTTCTTT.

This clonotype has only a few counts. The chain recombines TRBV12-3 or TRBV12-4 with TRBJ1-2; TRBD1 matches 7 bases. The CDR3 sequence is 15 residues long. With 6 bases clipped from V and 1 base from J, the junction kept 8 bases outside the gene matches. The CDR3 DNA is TGTGCCAGCAGCCCAACAGGGGCCGATAACTATGGCTACACCTTC. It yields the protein CASSPTGADNYGYTF.

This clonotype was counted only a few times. The CDR3 sequence: CASSPGLAELTLTDTQYF. DNA of the CDR3: TGTGCCAGCAGCCCGGGCCTAGCGGAATTGACCCTCACAGATACGCAGTATTTT. V gene TRBV7-9 combines with J gene TRBJ2-3, with 7 bases that match TRBD2. CDR1 SEHNR and CDR2 FQNEAQ come from the germline V gene (reference sequence). CDR3 length: 18 amino acids. The J segment lost 2 bases and the V segment lost 5 bases, leaving 16 bases of the junction unmatched.

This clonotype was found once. The CDR3 loop reads CASSVDGQEPTDTQYF. CDR3 nucleotide sequence: TGTGCCAGCAGCGTAGACGGACAGGAGCCCACAGATACGCAGTATTTT. The chain joins TRBV9 to TRBJ2-3, with 7 bases matching TRBD1. The junction had 6 bases not matched to a gene; V was cut back by 0 bases and J by 2 bases. Germline loops: CDR1 SGDLS, CDR2 YYNGEE. The CDR3 is made up of 16 amino acids. Drawing the rest from reference TRBV9 and TRBJ2-3, the complete variable domain is DSGVTQTPKHLITATGQRVTLRCSPRSGDLSVYWYQQSLDQGLQFLIQYYNGEERAKGNILERFSAQQFPDLHSELNLSSLELGDSALYFCASSVDGQEPTDTQYFGPGTRLTVL.

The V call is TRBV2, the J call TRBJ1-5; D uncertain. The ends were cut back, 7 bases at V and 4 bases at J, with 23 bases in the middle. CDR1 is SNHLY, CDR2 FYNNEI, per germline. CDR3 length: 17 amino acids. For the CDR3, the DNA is TGTGCCAGCACCGGACGGGAACGGGGTACGAAGAATCAGCCCCAGCATTTT. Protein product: CASTGRERGTKNQPQHF. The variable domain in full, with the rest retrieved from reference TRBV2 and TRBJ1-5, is EPEVTQTPSHQVTQMGQEVILRCVPISNHLYFYWYRQILGQKVEFLVSFYNNEISEKSEIFDDQFSVERPDGSNFTLKIRSTKLEDSAMYFCASTGRERGTKNQPQHFGDGTRLSIL.

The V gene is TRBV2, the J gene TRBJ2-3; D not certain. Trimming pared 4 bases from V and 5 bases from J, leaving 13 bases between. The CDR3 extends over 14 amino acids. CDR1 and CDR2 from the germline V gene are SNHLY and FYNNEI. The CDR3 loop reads CASSALTIGDTQYF. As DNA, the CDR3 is TGTGCCAGCAGTGCCCTAACCATAGGAGATACGCAGTATTTT.

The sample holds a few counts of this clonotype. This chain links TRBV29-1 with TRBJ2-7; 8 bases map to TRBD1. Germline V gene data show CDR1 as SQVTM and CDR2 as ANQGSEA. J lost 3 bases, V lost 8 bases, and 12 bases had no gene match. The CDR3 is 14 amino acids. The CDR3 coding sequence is TGCAGCATAGCGCCAGGACAGGGAAACTACGAGCAGTACTTC. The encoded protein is CSIAPGQGNYEQYF.

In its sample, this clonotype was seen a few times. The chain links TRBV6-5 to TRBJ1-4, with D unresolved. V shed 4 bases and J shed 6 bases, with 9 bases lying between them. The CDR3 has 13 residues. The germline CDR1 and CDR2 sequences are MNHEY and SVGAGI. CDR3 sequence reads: CASSLVVDEKLFF. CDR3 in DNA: TGTGCCAGCAGTTTGGTGGTTGATGAAAAACTGTTTTTT.

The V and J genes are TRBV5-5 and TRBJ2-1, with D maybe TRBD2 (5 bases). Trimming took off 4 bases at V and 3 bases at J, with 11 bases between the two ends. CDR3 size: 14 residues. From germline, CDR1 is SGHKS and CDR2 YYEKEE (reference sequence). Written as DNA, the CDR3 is TGTGCCAGCAGCGCGGGTCCCATCTACAATGAGCAGTTCTTC. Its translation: CASSAGPIYNEQFF.

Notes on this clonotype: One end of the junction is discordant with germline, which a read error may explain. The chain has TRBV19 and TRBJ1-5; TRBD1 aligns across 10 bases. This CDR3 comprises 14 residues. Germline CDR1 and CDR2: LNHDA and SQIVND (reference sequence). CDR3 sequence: CDSGTGDSNQPQHF. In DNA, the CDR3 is TGTGACAGTGGGACAGGGGATAGCAATCAGCCCCAGCATTTT.

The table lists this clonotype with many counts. CDR3 residues: CASSWAGGTDTQYF. The CDR3 bases are TGTGCCAGTAGTTGGGCGGGGGGCACAGATACGCAGTATTTT. This chain uses TRBV19 with TRBJ2-3; 7 bases match TRBD2. CDR3 size: 14 residues. The J segment lost 1 base and the V segment lost 5 bases, leaving 3 bases of the junction unmatched. Per the germline V gene, CDR1 is LNHDA and CDR2 is SQIVND (reference sequence). Full variable domain (missing parts from reference TRBV19 and TRBJ2-3): DGGITQSPKYLFRKEGQNVTLSCEQNLNHDAMYWYRQDPGQGLRLIYYSQIVNDFQKGDIAEGYSVSREKKESFPLTVTSAQKNPTAFYLCASSWAGGTDTQYFGPGTRLTVL.